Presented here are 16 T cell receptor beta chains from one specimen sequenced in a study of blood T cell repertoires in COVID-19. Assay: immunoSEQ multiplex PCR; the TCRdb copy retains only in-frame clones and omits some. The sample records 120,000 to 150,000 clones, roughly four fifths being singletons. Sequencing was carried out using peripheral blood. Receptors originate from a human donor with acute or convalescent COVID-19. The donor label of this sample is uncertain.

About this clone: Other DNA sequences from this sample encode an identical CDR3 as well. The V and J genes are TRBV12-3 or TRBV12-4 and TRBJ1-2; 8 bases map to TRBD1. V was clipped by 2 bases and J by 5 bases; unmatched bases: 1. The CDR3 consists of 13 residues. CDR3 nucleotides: TGTGCCAGCAGTTTACAGGGGGCTTATGGCTACACCTTC. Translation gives CASSLQGAYGYTF.

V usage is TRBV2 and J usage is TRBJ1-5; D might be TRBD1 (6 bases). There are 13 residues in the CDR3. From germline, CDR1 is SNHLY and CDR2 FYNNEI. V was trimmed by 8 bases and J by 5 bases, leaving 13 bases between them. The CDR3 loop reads CASSGALDQPQHF. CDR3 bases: TGTGCCAGCTCAGGGGCGCTGGATCAGCCCCAGCATTTT.

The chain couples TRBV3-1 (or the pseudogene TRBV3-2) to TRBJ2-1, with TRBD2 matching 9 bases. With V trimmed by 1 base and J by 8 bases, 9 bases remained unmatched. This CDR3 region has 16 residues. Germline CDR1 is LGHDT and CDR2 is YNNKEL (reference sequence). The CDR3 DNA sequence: TGTGCCAGCAGCCAAGGAACCCTAGCGGGGAGGTATGAGCAGTTCTTC. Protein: CASSQGTLAGRYEQFF.

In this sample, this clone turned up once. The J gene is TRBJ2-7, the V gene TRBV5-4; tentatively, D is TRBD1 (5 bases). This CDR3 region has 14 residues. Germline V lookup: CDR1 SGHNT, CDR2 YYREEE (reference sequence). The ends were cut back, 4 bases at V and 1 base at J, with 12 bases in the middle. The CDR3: CASSPSGQSYEQYF. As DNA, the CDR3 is TGTGCCAGCAGCCCCTCTGGACAATCCTACGAGCAGTACTTC.

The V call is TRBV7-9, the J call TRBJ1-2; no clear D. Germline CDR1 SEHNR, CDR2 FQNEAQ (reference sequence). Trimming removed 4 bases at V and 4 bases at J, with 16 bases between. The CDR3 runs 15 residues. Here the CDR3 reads CASSSYGSSSYGYTF. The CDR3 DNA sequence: TGTGCCAGCAGCTCGTACGGGAGCTCTTCCTATGGCTACACCTTC.

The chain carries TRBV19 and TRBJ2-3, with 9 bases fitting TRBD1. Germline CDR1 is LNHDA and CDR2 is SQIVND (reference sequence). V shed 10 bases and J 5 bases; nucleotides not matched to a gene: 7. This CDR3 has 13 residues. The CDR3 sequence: CATSDRGGDTQYF. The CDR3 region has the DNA TGTGCCACCTCGGACAGGGGAGGAGATACGCAGTATTTT.

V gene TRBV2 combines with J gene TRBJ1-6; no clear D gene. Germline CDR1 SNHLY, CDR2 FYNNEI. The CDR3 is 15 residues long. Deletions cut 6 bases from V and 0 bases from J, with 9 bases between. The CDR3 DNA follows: TGTGCCAGCAGGGAACTGAGCTCCTATAATTCACCCCTCCACTTT. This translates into CASRELSSYNSPLHF.

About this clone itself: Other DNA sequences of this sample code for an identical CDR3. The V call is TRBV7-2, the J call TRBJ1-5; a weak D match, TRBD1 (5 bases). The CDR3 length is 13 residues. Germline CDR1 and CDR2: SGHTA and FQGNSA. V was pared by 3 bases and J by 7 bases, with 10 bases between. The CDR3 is CASSFQGNQPQHF. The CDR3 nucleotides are TGTGCCAGCAGCTTCCAGGGAAACCAGCCCCAGCATTTT.

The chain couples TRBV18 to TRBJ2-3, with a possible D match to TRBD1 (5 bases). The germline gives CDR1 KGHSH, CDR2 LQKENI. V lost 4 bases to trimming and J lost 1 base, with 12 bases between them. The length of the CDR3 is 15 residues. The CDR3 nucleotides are TGTGCCAGCTCACAATACCCGACAGGCACAGATACGCAGTATTTT. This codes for CASSQYPTGTDTQYF.

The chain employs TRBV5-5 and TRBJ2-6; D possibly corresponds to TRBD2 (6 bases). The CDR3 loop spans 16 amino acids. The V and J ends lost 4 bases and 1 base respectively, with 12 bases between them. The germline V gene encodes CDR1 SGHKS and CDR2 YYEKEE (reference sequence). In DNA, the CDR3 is TGTGCCAGCAGCCCCGCGGAGGGGTCTGGGGCCAACGTCCTGACTTTC. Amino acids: CASSPAEGSGANVLTF.

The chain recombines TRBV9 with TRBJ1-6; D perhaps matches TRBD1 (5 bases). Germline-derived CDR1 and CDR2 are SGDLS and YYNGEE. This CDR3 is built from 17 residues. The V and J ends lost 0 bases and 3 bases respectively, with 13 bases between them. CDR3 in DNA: TGTGCCAGCAGCGTAGAAGGAGGGGTTTACTATAATTCACCCCTCCACTTT. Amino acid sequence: CASSVEGGVYYNSPLHF.

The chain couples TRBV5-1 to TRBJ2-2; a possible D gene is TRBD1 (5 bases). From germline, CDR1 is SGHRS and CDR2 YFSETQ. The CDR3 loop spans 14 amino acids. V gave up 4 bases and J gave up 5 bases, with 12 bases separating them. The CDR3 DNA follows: TGCGCCAGCAGCATCACAGGAAAAACCGGGGAGCTGTTTTTT. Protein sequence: CASSITGKTGELFF.

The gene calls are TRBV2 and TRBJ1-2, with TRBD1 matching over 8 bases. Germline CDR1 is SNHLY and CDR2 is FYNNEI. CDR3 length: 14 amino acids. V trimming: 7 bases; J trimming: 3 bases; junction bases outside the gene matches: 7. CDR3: CASKRQGWYYGYTF. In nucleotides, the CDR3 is TGTGCCAGCAAGAGACAGGGGTGGTACTATGGCTACACCTTC.

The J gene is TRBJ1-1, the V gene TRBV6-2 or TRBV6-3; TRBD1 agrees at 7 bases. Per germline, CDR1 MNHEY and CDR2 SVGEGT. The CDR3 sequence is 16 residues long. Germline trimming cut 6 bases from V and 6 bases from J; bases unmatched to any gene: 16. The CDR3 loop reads CASSPLGVVRGAEAFF. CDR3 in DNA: TGTGCCAGCAGCCCTCTGGGGGTTGTCAGGGGGGCTGAAGCTTTCTTT.

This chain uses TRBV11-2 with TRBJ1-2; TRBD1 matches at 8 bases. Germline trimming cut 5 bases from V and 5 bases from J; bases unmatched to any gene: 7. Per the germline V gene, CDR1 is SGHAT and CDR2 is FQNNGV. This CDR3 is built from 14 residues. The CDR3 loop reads CASSQQGGDYGYTF. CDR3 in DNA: TGTGCCAGCAGCCAACAGGGGGGCGATTATGGCTACACCTTC.

The CDR3 spells CASTEWTSGANVLTF. The CDR3 region has the DNA TGTGCCAGCACCGAATGGACATCTGGGGCCAACGTCCTGACTTTC. The V call is TRBV6-5, the J call TRBJ2-6; maybe TRBD1 (5 bases). With 7 bases removed from V and 1 base from J, the gap between germline ends came to 11 bases. Germline-derived CDR1 and CDR2 are MNHEY and SVGAGI. The CDR3 extends over 15 amino acids.